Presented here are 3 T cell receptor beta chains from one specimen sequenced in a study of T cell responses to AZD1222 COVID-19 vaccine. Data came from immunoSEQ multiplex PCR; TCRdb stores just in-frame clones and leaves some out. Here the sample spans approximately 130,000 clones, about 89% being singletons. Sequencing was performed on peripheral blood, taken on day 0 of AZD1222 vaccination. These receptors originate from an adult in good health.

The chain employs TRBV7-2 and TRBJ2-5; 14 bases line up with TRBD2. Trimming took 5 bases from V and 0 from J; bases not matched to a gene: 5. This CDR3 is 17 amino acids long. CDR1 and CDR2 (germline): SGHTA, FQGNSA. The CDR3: CASSKGTSGSYQETQYF. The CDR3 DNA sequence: TGTGCCAGCAGCAAGGGGACTAGCGGGAGTTACCAAGAGACCCAGTACTTC.

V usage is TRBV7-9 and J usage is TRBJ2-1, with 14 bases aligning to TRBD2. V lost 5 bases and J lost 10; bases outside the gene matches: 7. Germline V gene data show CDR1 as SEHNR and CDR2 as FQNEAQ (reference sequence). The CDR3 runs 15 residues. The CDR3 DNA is TGTGCCAGCAGCCAACGGACTAGCGGGGGGAACGAGCAGTTCTTC. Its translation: CASSQRTSGGNEQFF.

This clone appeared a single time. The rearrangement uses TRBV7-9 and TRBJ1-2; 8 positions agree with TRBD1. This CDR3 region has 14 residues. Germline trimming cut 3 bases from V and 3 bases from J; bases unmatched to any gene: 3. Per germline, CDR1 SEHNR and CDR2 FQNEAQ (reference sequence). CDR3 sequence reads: CASSLQGADYGYTF. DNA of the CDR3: TGTGCCAGCAGCTTGCAGGGGGCGGACTATGGCTACACCTTC. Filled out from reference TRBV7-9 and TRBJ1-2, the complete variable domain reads DTGVSQNPRHKITKRGQNVTFRCDPISEHNRLYWYRQTLGQGPEFLTYFQNEAQLEKSRLLSDRFSAERPKGSFSTLEIQRTEQGDSAMYLCASSLQGADYGYTFGSGTRLTVV.